This is a list of T cell receptor beta chains from one sample in a study of read filtering for tumor transcriptome and immune sequencing. TCRdb re-called the reads through MiXCR, storing one row per CDR3 protein. The sample holds about 45,000 distinct CDR3 sequences, approximately 19% seen once. The sample consisted of a population of CD138-negative cells sorted from bone marrow. These TCRs come from a donor aged 40 or older with multiple myeloma. CDR3s leave out the opening cysteine and the closing phenylalanine or tryptophan. D genes are given only for firm matches.

v_gene	j_gene	d_gene	CDR3aa
TRBV10-1	TRBJ2-1	TRBD2	ASSSGREGNEQF
TRBV6-2/TRBV6-3	TRBJ2-1	NA	ASTPNSYNEQF
TRBV27	TRBJ1-5	NA	ASSLVWGGYSNQPQH
TRBV20-1	TRBJ2-7	NA	SARDLGRGPYEQY
TRBV4-3	TRBJ2-2	TRBD2	ASSPASGSWYTGELF
TRBV11-2	TRBJ2-5	NA	ASSFFPQGSEETQY
TRBV7-2	TRBJ2-5	TRBD2	ASTNGGRETQY
TRBV11-2	TRBJ2-1	NA	ASSVPKATVVNEQF
TRBV15	TRBJ2-7	TRBD1	ATSRDRTGGFHEQY
TRBV4-2	TRBJ2-3	TRBD2	ASSQGAAGGPSSADTQY
TRBV5-1	TRBJ2-7	NA	ASSEGVSYEQY
TRBV20-1	TRBJ1-4	NA	SARDRGGKLF
TRBV3-1	TRBJ1-1	NA	ASSQQGPEAF
TRBV7-2	TRBJ2-5	NA	ASSQQGGDKETQY
TRBV28	TRBJ2-7	TRBD2	ASSFESGTSGRPYEQY